This passage covers 19 T cell receptor beta chains from one sample sequenced in a study of T cell responses to AZD1222 COVID-19 vaccine. Repertoires were generated with immunoSEQ multiplex PCR, while TCRdb's copy carries only in-frame clones and drops some. Among more than 100,000 clones listed, 90% were seen once. The specimen was peripheral blood, collected on day 0 of AZD1222 vaccination. These receptors all stem from an adult in good health.

This chain joins TRBV12-3 or TRBV12-4 and TRBJ1-2; weak D call: TRBD1 (5 bases). This CDR3 is built from 13 residues. V was pared by 4 bases and J by 2 bases, with 8 bases between. CDR3 in amino acids: CASSSDSNYGYTF. CDR3 nucleotide sequence: TGTGCCAGCAGTTCCGACAGCAACTATGGCTACACCTTC.

Written as DNA, the CDR3 is TGTGCCAGCAGTGACAGTTATAGCAATCAGCCCCAGCATTTT. This codes for CASSDSYSNQPQHF. V gene TRBV6-4 combines with J gene TRBJ1-5; D ambiguous. This CDR3 has 14 residues. Germline V gene data show CDR1 as MRHNA and CDR2 as SNTAGT. Trimming took 2 bases from V and 0 from J, leaving 5 bases between them.

The CDR3 region has the DNA TGTGCCAGCAGCACAGGGGGCCAAGAGACCCAGTACTTC. This encodes CASSTGGQETQYF. The J gene is TRBJ2-5, the V gene TRBV21-1; the table's TRBD1 call for D was not verified on the DNA. TRBV21-1 is a known pseudogene. CDR3 size: 13 residues.

The chain is built from TRBV5-1 and TRBJ2-1; possibly TRBD2 for D (6 bases). The V end lost 2 bases, the J end lost 6 bases, and 18 bases lay between the germline ends. The CDR3 extends over 16 amino acids. The V gene's germline CDR1 is SGHRS and CDR2 YFSETQ. The CDR3 spells CASSFTSGSGSNEQFF. CDR3 in DNA: TGCGCCAGCAGCTTCACTTCGGGTAGCGGATCCAATGAGCAGTTCTTC. Using reference TRBV5-1 and TRBJ2-1 for the parts outside the CDR3, the full variable domain is KAGVTQTPRYLIKTRGQQVTLSCSPISGHRSVSWYQQTPGQGLQFLFEYFSETQRNKGNFPGRFSGRQFSNSRSEMNVSTLELGDSALYLCASSFTSGSGSNEQFFGPGTRLTVL.

The chain recombines TRBV4-1 with TRBJ1-5; tentative D call: TRBD1 (6 bases). Germline CDR1 and CDR2: MGHRA and YSYEKL. The CDR3 spans 14 residues. V lost 5 bases, J lost 4 bases, and 12 bases lay in between. Here the CDR3 reads CASSWGAGNQPQHF. The CDR3 bases are TGCGCCAGCAGCTGGGGGGCCGGGAATCAGCCCCAGCATTTT.

Here the CDR3 DNA reads TGTGCCAGCAGCCAATGGCCGGATAATTCACCCCTCCACTTT. As protein: CASSQWPDNSPLHF. The chain employs TRBV14 and TRBJ1-6, with no clear D. Trimming shortened V by 2 bases and J by 5 bases, and 7 bases separated the two germline ends. This CDR3 is built from 14 residues. CDR1 is SGHDN, CDR2 FVKESK, per germline.

The chain has TRBV19 and TRBJ1-2, with TRBD1 matching over 7 bases. The CDR3 consists of 13 residues. Germline V CDR1 and CDR2: LNHDA, SQIVND (reference sequence). The V and J ends lost 1 base and 11 bases, in that order; junction bases with no gene match: 7. The CDR3 DNA reads TGTGCCAGTAGTATAGTCGGACAGGCAGGGTACACCTTC. It encodes CASSIVGQAGYTF.

This chain uses TRBV7-9 with TRBJ2-7; D gene uncertain. This CDR3 is built from 11 residues. Germline loops: CDR1 SEHNR, CDR2 FQNEAQ (reference sequence). Trimming stripped 3 bases from V and 7 bases from J, with 7 bases between. The CDR3 reads CASSFMWEQYF. CDR3 coding DNA: TGTGCCAGCAGCTTTATGTGGGAGCAGTACTTC.

The rearrangement joins TRBV27 to TRBJ1-1; perhaps TRBD1 as D (6 bases). The CDR3 has 13 amino acids. The germline V and J ends were trimmed by 3 bases and 11 bases, with 16 bases remaining between them. Germline V gene data show CDR1 as MNHEY and CDR2 as SMNVEV (reference sequence). CDR3 bases: TGTGCCAGCAGTTTCAGGGGTCGGCCTGGGGCTTTCTTT. Translating it yields CASSFRGRPGAFF.

This rearrangement joins TRBV6-5 to TRBJ1-3; tentative D call: TRBD1 (5 bases). CDR1 and CDR2 from the germline V gene are MNHEY and SVGAGI. This CDR3 contains 15 residues. Trimming removed 0 bases from V and 8 bases from J, with 14 bases in between. CDR3 amino acids: CASSYSEGREDTIYF. In nucleotides, the CDR3 is TGTGCCAGCAGTTACTCTGAGGGCAGGGAAGACACCATATATTTT.

The genes are TRBV30 and TRBJ2-7, with D perhaps TRBD1 or TRBD2 (5 bases each). The CDR3 loop spans 13 amino acids. Per the germline V gene, CDR1 is GTSNPN and CDR2 is SVGIG (reference sequence). Trimming took 4 bases from V and 3 from J, leaving 13 bases between them. CDR3 sequence (DNA): TGTGCCTGGATGAGGGACCGGGGCTACGAGCAGTACTTC. Protein sequence: CAWMRDRGYEQYF.

V is TRBV7-8 and J is TRBJ2-5, with D possibly matching TRBD2 (6 bases). From germline, CDR1 is SGHVS and CDR2 FQNEAQ. Trimming cost V 5 bases and J 3 bases, with 19 bases left between them. This CDR3 is built from 16 residues. This CDR3 is CASSQLAKSAEETQYF. The CDR3 nucleotides are TGTGCCAGCAGCCAACTAGCTAAGTCTGCCGAAGAGACCCAGTACTTC.

The rearrangement joins TRBV7-2 to TRBJ2-7; a possible D gene is TRBD1 (7 bases). CDR3 size: 14 residues. Germline loops: CDR1 SGHTA, CDR2 FQGNSA. V lost 6 bases and J 7 bases, leaving 19 bases between the germline ends. CDR3 in DNA: TGTGCCAGCAGGAGGGGGCTGCCCGCGGGGGAGCAGTACTTC. Its protein is CASRRGLPAGEQYF.

The chain employs TRBV10-3 and TRBJ1-2; no clear D. This CDR3 has 15 residues. V lost 6 bases and J 4 bases, leaving 18 bases between the germline ends. Per the germline V gene, CDR1 is ENHRY and CDR2 is SYGVKD. CDR3 amino acids: CAIRPSISWSYGYTF. CDR3 DNA sequence: TGTGCCATCAGGCCCTCCATTAGTTGGAGCTATGGCTACACCTTC.

V and J are TRBV2 and TRBJ1-4; 11 nucleotides line up with TRBD1. The CDR3 is 16 amino acids. Germline values: CDR1 SNHLY, CDR2 FYNNEI. V lost 2 bases, J lost 3 bases, and 2 bases stayed unmatched. The chain's CDR3 is CASSERDRGSNEKLFF. The CDR3 nucleotides read TGTGCCAGCAGTGAAAGGGACAGGGGGTCTAATGAAAAACTGTTTTTT.

The chain uses TRBV4-1 and TRBJ1-2, with a weak D call TRBD1 (6 bases). This CDR3 region has 16 residues. V shed 0 bases and J shed 2 bases, with 13 bases lying between them. Per germline, CDR1 MGHRA and CDR2 YSYEKL. CDR3 in amino acids: CASSQEGGTNNYGYTF. CDR3 in DNA: TGCGCCAGCAGCCAAGAGGGGGGGACAAACAACTATGGCTACACCTTC.

The gene calls are TRBV9 and TRBJ1-6; a weak D match, TRBD1 (5 bases). The CDR3 sequence is 14 residues long. Germline CDR1 and CDR2: SGDLS and YYNGEE. V lost 6 bases and J lost 6, with 13 bases in between. DNA of the CDR3: TGTGCCAGCAACTCCGGGACCTCTAATTCACCCCTCCACTTT. As protein: CASNSGTSNSPLHF.

CDR3 amino acids: CASSLAGGWGQPQHF. CDR3 sequence (DNA): TGTGCCAGCAGTTTAGCAGGGGGCTGGGGTCAGCCCCAGCATTTT. The chain is built from TRBV27 and TRBJ1-5, with 8 bases identical to TRBD1. This CDR3 contains 15 residues. J was trimmed by 6 bases and V by 2 bases; bases with no gene match: 6. Germline CDR1 reads MNHEY; CDR2 reads SMNVEV (reference sequence).

V and J are TRBV5-3 and TRBJ1-2, with a possible D match to TRBD1 (5 bases). TRBV5-3 is known as an ORF, though its function is uncertain. CDR3 size: 17 residues. V shed 5 bases and J shed 5 bases, with 25 bases lying between them. The CDR3 DNA follows: TGTGCCAGAAGAAGCGACATGGGACCGAGTGGGAGATATGGCTACACCTTC. Protein product: CARRSDMGPSGRYGYTF.